Listed below are T cell receptor beta chains from one sample, sequenced in a study of T cells in Graves' hyperthyroidism and ophthalmopathy. MiXCR, applied by TCRdb to the multiplex PCR reads, yields one record per CDR3 protein. The sample records hundreds of thousands of distinct CDR3 sequences, around 15% being singletons. Input material: blood. The receptors were sampled from a woman aged 60 to 75 with Graves' ophthalmopathy. Both conserved end residues are part of each CDR3. Fields, in order: J gene, V gene, D gene, clone size, CDR3 DNA, CDR3 protein. The D gene is left open where the match is weak. The size field is filled for only some rows; it gives once, few, many or a size class.

TRBJ1-3,TRBV18,-,-,TGTGCCAGCTCACCACGTACAGGCTCGAATGGAAACACCATATATTTT,CASSPRTGSNGNTIYF
TRBJ1-1,TRBV12-3/TRBV12-4,-,-,TGTGCCAGCACCCAGACGAGGGATTCCGGAGCTTTCTTT,CASTQTRDSGAFF
TRBJ2-5,TRBV7-2,TRBD1,many,TGTGCCAGCAGCTACCCCCCCGGGACAGGGGTTAAGCGGGAGACCCAGTACTTC,CASSYPPGTGVKRETQYF
TRBJ2-1,TRBV28,-,many,TGTGCCATAAGGTCCTACAATGAGCAGTTCTTC,CAIRSYNEQFF
TRBJ2-5,TRBV18,TRBD2,many,TGTGCCAGCTCACCGACTAGCCTTCAAGAGACCCAGTACTTC,CASSPTSLQETQYF
TRBJ2-3,TRBV20-1,TRBD2,many,TGCAGTGCTAGAGTTAGCGGGTCAGATACGCAGTATTTT,CSARVSGSDTQYF
TRBJ2-2,TRBV6-5,-,-,TGTGCCAGCAGTTACGGCCGCCGGGCAGGGCGGACCGGGGAGCTGTTTTTT,CASSYGRRAGRTGELFF
TRBJ2-1,TRBV6-2/TRBV6-3,-,many,TGTGCCAGCAGTTCCACGGGGGTCGGTTCCTACAATGAGCAGTTCTTC,CASSSTGVGSYNEQFF
TRBJ2-1,TRBV7-2,-,many,TGTGCCAGCAGCCCCACCAGCGGTGGCCATGAGCAGTTCTTC,CASSPTSGGHEQFF
TRBJ1-4,TRBV11-2,TRBD1,many,TGTGCCAGCAGCTTAGGACCGGGACAGGGCGGCGAAAAACTGTTTTTT,CASSLGPGQGGEKLFF